Listed here are 5 T cell receptor beta chains from one sample, sequenced in a study of CD8 T cells in ankylosing spondylitis. What these receptors recognize is not known. Study-wide findings and caveats: One TCR beta motif, made up of eight highly homologous variants, appeared characteristic of ankylosing spondylitis blood.

TCRdb re-called the 5' RACE reads with MiXCR, one entry per CDR3 protein. The sample has fewer than 550,000 distinct CDR3 sequences, roughly 5.3% seen once. Input material: blood, either unsorted or a sorted T cell fraction (not recorded which). These receptors came from a male donor with ankylosing spondylitis.

This clonotype came up many times. The rearrangement uses TRBV10-3 and TRBJ1-1, with TRBD1 matching 7 bases. Germline V lookup: CDR1 ENHRY, CDR2 SYGVKD. This CDR3 contains 14 residues. V gave up 7 bases and J gave up 4 bases; unmatched junction bases: 9. CDR3 coding DNA: TGTGCCATCAATCGAGACAGGGCGAGCACTGAAGCTTTCTTT. Translating gives CAINRDRASTEAFF.

V usage is TRBV10-3 and J usage is TRBJ2-7, with 8 bases lining up with TRBD2. The germline V gene encodes CDR1 ENHRY and CDR2 SYGVKD. V gave up 6 bases and J gave up 0 bases; unmatched junction bases: 16. This CDR3 contains 18 residues. The CDR3 region is CAISPRGGGFLSSYEQYF. CDR3 bases: TGTGCCATCAGCCCTCGGGGCGGGGGGTTCCTGAGCTCCTACGAGCAGTACTTC.

This clonotype was seen a few times. V is TRBV20-1 and J is TRBJ1-2; D may be TRBD1 (5 bases). V lost 0 bases and J 3 bases, leaving 14 bases between the germline ends. Germline CDR1 and CDR2: DFQATT and SNEGSKA (reference sequence). The CDR3 loop spans 15 amino acids. This chain's CDR3 is CSARDFRVGDYGYTF. The CDR3 region has the DNA TGCAGTGCTAGAGATTTCAGGGTGGGAGACTATGGCTACACCTTC.

This clonotype has a count of ten or more. This rearrangement joins TRBV4-2 to TRBJ2-7; D is perhaps TRBD1 (5 bases). Germline V gene data show CDR1 as LGHNA and CDR2 as YNFKEQ. CDR3 length equals 14 residues. Trimming removed 0 bases from V and 0 bases from J, with 6 bases in between. CDR3: CASSQEGVSYEQYF. The CDR3 nucleotides are TGTGCCAGCAGCCAAGAAGGGGTCTCCTACGAGCAGTACTTC.

This clonotype was counted ten times or more. This sequence joins TRBV5-6 and TRBJ2-3; D gene ambiguous. The CDR3 has 14 amino acids. From germline, CDR1 is SGHDT and CDR2 YYEEEE. V shed 0 bases and J shed 2 bases, with 7 bases lying between them. Here the CDR3 DNA reads TGTGCCAGCAGCTTGGTCAGCCTCACAGATACGCAGTATTTT. Translation gives CASSLVSLTDTQYF.